This TCR beta chain was found in a study of control samples from healthy donors and cancer patients (dated by TCRdb to about 2020). The germline V gene yields SGHDT for CDR1 and YYEEEE for CDR2. The CDR3 goes from the cysteine to the phenylalanine over 13 residues. Only CDR3 DNA is held: 39 bases, read in frame from base 1. The junction carries 9 bases between V and J, which are trimmed by 4 bases and 4 bases respectively. Library preparation employed the immunoSEQ multiplex PCR assay. Here the immuneACCESS table is served through TCRdb, limited to in-frame sequences with V and J called. Missing clones are a known gap in these copies; in checked studies unresolved V genes cover under half, and the rest lacks a known reason. The sample has fewer than 150,000 clones on record, approximately 93% of them singletons. The top ten hold 6% to 8% of the sample. As concerns this clone: Its antigen is unknown. No per-base quality is available; no much larger clone lies one base away.

This chain joins TRBV5-6 to TRBJ1-5; the D gene identity is not certain. The clonotype originates from a woman between 18 and 30 years old in good health. Sequenced: blood. The DNA reads TGTGCCAGCAGCCCGGACGGGAATCAGCCCCAGCATTTT. It is translated as CASSPDGNQPQHF.